The source of this T cell receptor (beta chain) is a study of shared clonotypes between healthy human individuals. Study at large: The people who gave samples were two women and a few men aged 18 to 49.

The study ran the assay at deep level. Genomic DNA of every subset was divided equally among multiple immunoSEQ plates. Original processing methods: Quality scores were absent from the junction-only immunoSEQ sequences, so filtering differed. Method: immunoSEQ multiplex PCR; TCRdb's copy keeps in-frame clones and lacks some. Clone size and V and J calls were adopted from that table, with D and trimming inferred from the DNA. Here the sample spans 450,000 to 650,000 clones, around three quarters being singletons. The CDR3 runs 15 residues. Germline V lookup: CDR1 SEHNR, CDR2 FQNEAQ (reference sequence). With 3 bases clipped from V and 4 bases from J, the junction kept 7 bases outside the gene matches.

The clonotype originates from a woman aged 40-49 years in good health. Some clones in this sample may be carry-over from other donors' samples. The chain employs TRBV7-9 and TRBJ2-7, with 9 bases matching TRBD1. Sequencing used PBMCs. Here the CDR3 DNA reads TGTGCCAGCAGCTTCGTACAGGGGGCGATATACGAGCAGTACTTC. It codes for CASSFVQGAIYEQYF.